The T cell receptor (beta chain) described here comes from a study of shared clonotypes between healthy human individuals. Study-wide points: An effect of sequencing depth on clonotype sharing among donors was expected.

Repertoires were generated with immunoSEQ multiplex PCR, while TCRdb's copy carries only in-frame clones and drops some. In the table there are about 1,900,000 clones, around 96% of which are singletons. The germline CDR1 and CDR2 sequences are MDHEN and SYDVKM. The CDR3 is made up of 15 amino acids. V lost 7 bases and J lost 9, with 22 bases in between. With regard to this clone: The antigen is not known.

As defined, naive CD8 cells were CD45RO-negative and positively selected for CCR7, with terminally differentiated effector memory CD45RA+ cells excluded. Material for sequencing was naive CD8+ T cells sorted from blood. J is TRBJ2-1 and V is TRBV28; D tentatively reads TRBD1 or TRBD2 (5 bases each). This sequence originates from a young man in good health. The CDR3 reads CASTPGQALPTEQFF. DNA for the CDR3: TGTGCCAGCACCCCGGGGCAGGCGCTACCTACTGAGCAGTTCTTC.